A single sample is the source of the 12 T cell receptor beta chains below, sequenced in a study of T-cell reconstitution after alpha-beta-depleted transplantation in children. TCRbeta library construction was performed incorporating unique molecular identifiers. In TCRdb, the PCR reads were re-called with MiXCR into one record per CDR3 protein. Found here are 330,000 or so distinct CDR3 sequences, 10% of them singletons; the top ten hold around 2.3%. Sequenced here: PBMCs from the stem cell graft donor, sampled from the stem cell graft. The receptors stem from a human donor who donated a stem cell graft to a child with acute lymphoblastic leukemia.

The V call is TRBV6-1, the J call TRBJ2-7, with D possibly being TRBD1 or TRBD2 (5 bases each). This CDR3 comprises 15 residues. Germline loops: CDR1 MNHNS, CDR2 SASEGT. V lost 4 bases and J 2 bases, leaving 15 bases between the germline ends. The CDR3 DNA sequence: TGTGCCAGCAGTGGGCCCCGGCAGGGAGCCTACGAGCAGTACTTC. It translates to CASSGPRQGAYEQYF.

The genes are TRBV5-1 and TRBJ1-2; maybe TRBD1 (6 bases). The CDR3 covers 13 residues. V lost 5 bases, J lost 2 bases, and 10 bases lay in between. The germline gives CDR1 SGHRS, CDR2 YFSETQ. The CDR3 reads CASRDSQNYGYTF. The CDR3 DNA reads TGCGCCAGCAGGGACAGCCAAAACTATGGCTACACCTTC.

V usage is TRBV20-1 and J usage is TRBJ2-1, with TRBD2 as a possible D gene (6 bases). This CDR3 has 16 amino acids. Trimming removed 0 bases at V and 0 bases at J, with 12 bases between. Per the germline V gene, CDR1 is DFQATT and CDR2 is SNEGSKA (reference sequence). The CDR3 loop is CSARDLSEGSYNEQFF. As DNA, the CDR3 is TGCAGTGCTAGAGATCTGTCGGAGGGCTCCTACAATGAGCAGTTCTTC.

This clonotype was observed a handful of times. The V gene is TRBV29-1, the J gene TRBJ2-1; 10 nucleotides agree with TRBD2. Unmatched junction bases numbered 11, after V lost 4 bases and J lost 8 bases. CDR1 and CDR2 from the germline V gene are SQVTM and ANQGSEA. This CDR3 spans 15 amino acids. The CDR3 sequence: CSVVTSGYPGHEQFF. The CDR3 nucleotides read TGCAGCGTTGTGACTAGCGGGTACCCGGGCCATGAGCAGTTCTTC.

The chain couples TRBV4-3 to TRBJ1-4, with D possibly matching TRBD1 (6 bases). CDR1 is LGHNA and CDR2 is YSLEER in the germline V gene. There are 13 residues in the CDR3. Between the trimmed V and J ends, which lost 0 bases and 12 bases, there was a span of 11 bases. The CDR3 region is CASSQDEGGELFF. DNA of the CDR3: TGCGCCAGCAGCCAAGATGAGGGGGGGGAACTGTTTTTT.

The chain is built from TRBV7-4 and TRBJ2-1; D not certain. The CDR3 consists of 14 residues. V lost 2 bases to trimming and J lost 6 bases, with 11 bases between them. Germline V gives CDR1 SGHVT, CDR2 SQSDAQ. The CDR3 here is CASSLSLSGNEQFF. In DNA, the CDR3 is TGTGCCAGCAGCTTATCGCTATCCGGCAATGAGCAGTTCTTC.

This clonotype was counted only a few times. V is TRBV7-2 and J is TRBJ2-3; 9 positions match TRBD2. Germline V gene data show CDR1 as SGHTA and CDR2 as FQGNSA. V was pared by 6 bases and J by 0 bases, with 4 bases of the junction left unmatched. The CDR3 extends over 15 amino acids. The CDR3 protein is CASRAGLASTDTQYF. CDR3 in DNA: TGTGCCAGCAGGGCGGGACTAGCCAGCACAGATACGCAGTATTTT.

The rearrangement joins TRBV13 to TRBJ2-7; D gene unclear. The CDR3 runs to 16 residues. The V end was cut by 0 bases, the J end by 0 bases, with 12 bases between. The V gene's germline CDR1 is PRHDT and CDR2 FYEKMQ (reference sequence). Here the CDR3 reads CASSLGPLGSSYEQYF. The CDR3 DNA reads as TGTGCCAGCAGCTTAGGCCCCTTAGGGTCCTCCTACGAGCAGTACTTC.

The table lists this clonotype with a few counts. This chain connects TRBV28 to TRBJ2-1, with 9 bases that match TRBD2. The length of the CDR3 is 16 residues. J gave up 4 bases and V 2 bases, and 6 bases lay outside the gene matches. Germline V gene lookup returns CDR1 MDHEN and CDR2 SYDVKM. CDR3 loop: CASSLPSSGMYNEQFF. The CDR3 DNA reads as TGTGCCAGCAGTTTACCGTCTAGCGGGATGTACAATGAGCAGTTCTTC.

This clonotype was seen more than once but under ten times. The chain couples TRBV12-3 or TRBV12-4 to TRBJ2-1; TRBD2 matches at 15 bases. This CDR3 has 17 residues. Trimming at V came to 6 bases and at J to 7 bases, leaving 10 bases not matched to a gene. DNA of the CDR3: TGTGCCAGCAGCGGGGGGACTAGCGGGAGGAGGGGGAATGAGCAGTTCTTC. It translates to CASSGGTSGRRGNEQFF.

The rearrangement uses TRBV28 and TRBJ2-7; the match to TRBD2 covers 10 bases. CDR1 and CDR2 from the germline V gene are MDHEN and SYDVKM. The junction had 4 bases not matched to a gene; V was cut back by 1 base and J by 4 bases. This CDR3 region has 15 residues. CDR3: CASSLSTSGVYEQYF. The DNA for the CDR3 is TGTGCCAGCAGTTTATCCACTAGCGGGGTATACGAGCAGTACTTC.

The chain couples TRBV6-2 or TRBV6-3 to TRBJ2-2; 7 nucleotides match TRBD2. Germline V CDR1 and CDR2: MNHEY, SVGEGT. The CDR3 runs to 14 residues. V lost 7 bases, J lost 6 bases, and 8 bases stayed unmatched. The CDR3 region is CASTPHRGAGELFF. CDR3 DNA: TGTGCCAGCACCCCTCACCGGGGGGCCGGGGAGCTGTTTTTT.